This TCR beta chain was sequenced for a study of T cell repertoires in cytomegalovirus infection. Study details: Researchers turned to recently identified HLA-C-restricted CMV epitopes as well as well-studied HLA-B-restricted ones. Through public TCR beta signatures, both CMV infection and matching HLA type were indicated. General study findings and limits: Carriers of CMV plus the relevant HLA were identified by cumulative public TCR beta family frequency. The ex vivo response was dominated by HLA-C-restricted CMV-specific TCR beta clonotypes.

V was clipped by 5 bases and J by 1 base; unmatched bases: 6. CDR3 length: 16 amino acids. From germline, CDR1 is SEHNR and CDR2 FQNEAQ (reference sequence). One entry per CDR3 protein results from TCRdb running MiXCR on the reads. This sample has around 81,000 distinct CDR3 sequences, with 35% to 45% found just once. Notes on this clonotype: What it binds is unknown.

This sequence originates from a human donor in good health (CMV status not recorded). Some clones in this sample may be carry-over from other donors' samples. The source was CD8+ T cells from cultured PBMCs, collected from culture after CMV antigen stimulation. This chain connects TRBV7-9 to TRBJ2-1; 9 nucleotides agree with TRBD1. The CDR3: CASSPDRGVSYNEQFF. CDR3 nucleotide sequence: TGTGCCAGCAGCCCGGACAGGGGAGTTTCCTACAATGAGCAGTTCTTC.